This T cell receptor (beta chain) was recorded in a study of blood T cells in healthy people across ages. This clonotype was counted between two and nine times. What it recognizes is unknown. It was with a sample-barcoded 5' primer and a J-beta primer mix that a second PCR of about 6 to 12 cycles was run. Each CDR3 protein is one row after TCRdb ran MiXCR on the 5' RACE reads. Of about 1,400,000 distinct CDR3 sequences in the sample, approximately 59% are singletons; the top ten hold more than 6%. For every donor, a draw yielded roughly 9.3 milliliters of peripheral blood. General study points: Compared with aged donors, long-lived donors showed fewer expanded clones, suggesting selection.

The V end lost 0 bases, the J end lost 5 bases, and 7 bases lay between the germline ends. Germline CDR1 and CDR2: DFQATT and SNEGSKA (reference sequence). This CDR3 has 12 residues. The rearrangement uses TRBV20-1 and TRBJ1-2; D not certain. Specimen: blood. The TCR comes from a man between 18 and 35 years old in good health. CDR3 DNA: TGCAGTGCTAGAGATCGCCAGTATGGCTACACCTTC. Protein: CSARDRQYGYTF.